This T cell receptor (beta chain) was sequenced in a study of T cells after yellow fever vaccination (dated by TCRdb to between 2018 and 2020). Turning to the overall study: The SMART-Seq v4 Ultra Low Input RNA kit was used to prepare libraries from fractions with low cell numbers. Bulk TCR alpha and beta repertoires were sequenced longitudinally to track T-cell clones before and after primary and booster YFV17D yellow fever vaccination. Two healthy male donors, one aged 18 to 30 and one aged 30 to 40 years, were included in the cohort. Blood was collected at multiple timepoints before and after primary and secondary immunization, and bulk PBMC replicates and cell subsets were isolated. Overall study outcomes, separate from this receptor: A small fraction of clonotypes showed up in both the CD4 and CD8 compartments, probably as a result of convergent recombination. The study included only a couple of donors, which limits how far the findings can be generalized. Computational filtering was required because FACS-sorted repertoires could contain abundant contaminating clonotypes from the bulk population. After the booster, most of the clones that had expanded following primary vaccination were detected again (almost 98% of CD4 and more than 85% of CD8), which suggests that memory was broadly maintained. Compared with the primary T-cell response, the secondary T-cell response was faster but weaker, reaching its peak on day 5 rather than on day 15.

This specimen's treatment or condition label, interpreted: live attenuated yellow fever vaccine strain. PBMCs were isolated from peripheral blood using a standard Ficoll-Paque protocol. Dynabeads CD4 and CD8 positive selection kits were used to isolate the CD4 and CD8 T-cell fractions. TriZol was used to extract RNA from bulk PBMCs, from CD4 and CD8 fractions, and from dextramer-positive and dextramer-negative fractions. Sequencer: Illumina NovaSeq 6000. Synthesis of TCR cDNA relied on 5'RACE template switching, a step that introduced a universal primer site along with unique molecular identifiers. Priming for cDNA synthesis came from both the TCR alpha and TCR beta constant segments. Library amplification used two PCR steps, and the second PCR step added sample barcodes and sequencing adapters. Libraries were sequenced on Illumina HiSeq 2500 (2x100 bp) or NovaSeq (2x150 bp). The paper's data handling went like this. Demultiplexing of reads and collapsing into UMI consensus sequences were performed with MIGEC, and V(D)J alignment was carried out with MiXCR. Vaccine-responding clonotypes were identified with edgeR using replicate PBMC samples, with FDR below 0.01 and a log2 fold change above 5 up to day 15 being required. CD4 or CD8 identity was assigned to each bulk clonotype according to whether the clonotype was present at higher abundance in the sequenced CD4 repertoire or the sequenced CD8 repertoire. TCRdb's own reprocessing of the public reads used fastp at Q25 and MiXCR and kept productive beta chains. CDR3 protein sequences are deduplicated, and each keeps its most common genes and DNA. These V and J calls rely on TCRdb rather than the paper's analysis. The sample table contains over 250,000 distinct CDR3 sequences; only one count was recorded for roughly 5.2% of them. In total, the top ten clones hold about 3.5% of the sample.

A remark on this clonotype: The specificity of this receptor is unknown. The sample holds no much larger clone one base away, and base qualities are not on file.

The starting material was CD4+ T cells sorted from PBMCs, obtained on the day of the yellow fever booster vaccination. The source is a man younger than 35 who received the YFV17D yellow fever vaccine.

The nucleotide sequence reads as follows: TGCGCCAGCAGCCCCCTGCCTCGGCTAGCGGAAAGCTACGAGCAGTACTTC. It is translated as CASSPLPRLAESYEQYF. The chain is assembled from TRBV4-3 and TRBJ2-7; 7 central nucleotides agree with TRBD2. Compared with germline, V lacks 4 bases and J lacks 3 bases; bases without a gene match: 15. The germline V gene encodes CDR1 LGHNA and CDR2 YSLEER. The CDR3 sequence holds 17 residues, the cysteine and phenylalanine included. The only DNA kept is the CDR3, 51 bases in frame from the first base.